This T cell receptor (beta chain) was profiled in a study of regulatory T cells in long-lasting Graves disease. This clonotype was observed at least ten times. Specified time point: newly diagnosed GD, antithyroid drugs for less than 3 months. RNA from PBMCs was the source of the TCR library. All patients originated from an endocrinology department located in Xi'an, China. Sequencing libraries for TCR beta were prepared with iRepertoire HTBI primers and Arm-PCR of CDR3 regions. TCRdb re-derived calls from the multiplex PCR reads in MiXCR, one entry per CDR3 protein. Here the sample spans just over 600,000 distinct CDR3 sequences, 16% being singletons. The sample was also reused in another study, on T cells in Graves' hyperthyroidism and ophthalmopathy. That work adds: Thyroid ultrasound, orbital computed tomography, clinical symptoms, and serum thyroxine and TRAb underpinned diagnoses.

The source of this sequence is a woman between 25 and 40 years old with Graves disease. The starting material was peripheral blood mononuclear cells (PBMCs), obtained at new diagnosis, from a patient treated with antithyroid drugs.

DNA for the CDR3: TGTGCCACCAGCAGAGGTGAACTATCGACATATAGCAATCAGCCCCAGCATTTT. Its translation is CATSRGELSTYSNQPQHF. The chain combines TRBV15 with TRBJ1-5; D gene unclear. V was pared by 1 base and J by 0 bases, with 16 bases between. The CDR3 has 18 residues. Germline loops: CDR1 LNHNV, CDR2 YYDKDF (reference sequence).